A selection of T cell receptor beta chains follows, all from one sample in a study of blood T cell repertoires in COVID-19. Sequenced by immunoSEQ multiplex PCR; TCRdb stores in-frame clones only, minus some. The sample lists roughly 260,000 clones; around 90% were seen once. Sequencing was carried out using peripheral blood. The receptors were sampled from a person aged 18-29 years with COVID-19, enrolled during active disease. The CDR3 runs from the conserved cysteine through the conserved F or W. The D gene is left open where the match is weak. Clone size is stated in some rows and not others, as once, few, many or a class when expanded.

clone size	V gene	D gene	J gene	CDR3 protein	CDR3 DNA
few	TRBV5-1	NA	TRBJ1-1	CASSRPRRNTEAFF	TGCGCCAGCAGCCGCCCTCGGAGGAACACTGAAGCTTTCTTT
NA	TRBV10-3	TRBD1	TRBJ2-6	CAISENRGSGANVLTF	TGTGCCATCAGTGAGAACAGGGGCTCTGGGGCCAACGTCCTGACTTTC
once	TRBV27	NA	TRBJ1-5	CASSIGGEGQPQHF	TGTGCCAGCAGTATAGGGGGGGAAGGTCAGCCCCAGCATTTT
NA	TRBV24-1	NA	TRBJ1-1	CATSVAGDTEAFF	TGTGCCACCAGTGTGGCTGGTGACACTGAAGCTTTCTTT
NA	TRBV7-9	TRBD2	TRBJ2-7	CASSPGLAGAYEQYF	TGTGCCAGCAGCCCAGGACTAGCGGGAGCCTACGAGCAGTACTTC
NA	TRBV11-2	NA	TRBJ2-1	CASSDPRGAEQFF	TGTGCCAGCAGCGACCCTCGGGGGGCTGAGCAGTTCTTC
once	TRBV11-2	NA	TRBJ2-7	CASSPTGFEQYF	TGTGCCAGCAGTCCAACAGGGTTCGAGCAGTACTTC
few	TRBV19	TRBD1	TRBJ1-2	CASSAQGAGYGYTF	TGTGCCAGTAGTGCACAGGGGGCAGGCTATGGCTACACCTTC
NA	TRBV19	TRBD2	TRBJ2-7	CASSAGSGPSYEQYF	TGTGCCAGTAGCGCGGGTAGCGGGCCCTCCTACGAGCAGTACTTC
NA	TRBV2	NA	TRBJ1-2	CANPQDHYGYTF	TGTGCCAACCCCCAGGATCACTATGGCTACACCTTC
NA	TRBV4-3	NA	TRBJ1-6	CASSPGTFYNSPLHF	TGCGCCAGCAGCCCAGGGACTTTTTATAATTCACCCCTCCACTTT
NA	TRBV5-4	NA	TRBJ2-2	CASSQGLRASTGELFF	TGTGCCAGCAGCCAGGGTCTCCGGGCCTCCACCGGGGAGCTGTTTTTT
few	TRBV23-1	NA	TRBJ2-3	CASSQSTASRDTDTQYF	TGCGCCAGCAGTCAATCGACAGCGTCTCGTGACACAGATACGCAGTATTTT
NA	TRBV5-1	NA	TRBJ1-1	CASSQTMNTEAFF	TGCGCCAGCAGCCAAACTATGAACACTGAAGCTTTCTTT
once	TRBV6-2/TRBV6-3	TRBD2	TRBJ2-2	CASSYSRREGWIGELFF	TGTGCCAGCAGTTACTCGAGGCGGGAGGGGTGGATCGGGGAGCTGTTTTTT
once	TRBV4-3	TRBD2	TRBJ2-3	CASSQSRIRLAGDNTQYF	TGCGCCAGCAGCCAGAGTAGAATTAGACTAGCGGGAGACAATACGCAGTATTTT